At least ten counts were recorded for the clone carrying this TCR beta chain. What it recognizes is unknown. TCRdb ran MiXCR on the multiplex PCR reads and lists one entry per CDR3 protein. The table records about 200,000 distinct CDR3 sequences, 30% to 35% of them present only once. These data come from a study of breast tumors, draining lymph nodes, adjacent tissues. Study-level results: Data only fit, rather than demonstrated, lymph node origin of most tumor T cells. Compared with basal-like, luminal-like tumors shared significantly more repertoire with nontumor tissue. Compared with lymph nodes, tumors were less diverse; compared with nontumor tissue, more.

The lymph nodes were axillary draining lymph nodes from breast cancer patients. This sequence was found in a female donor with breast cancer. Some clones in this sample may be carry-over from other donors' samples. Sequencing input: axillary lymph node tissue.

The CDR3 DNA reads as TGTGCCAGCACCGCCCCCGGGACTAGTATCGGCGAGCAGTACTTC. Amino acid sequence: CASTAPGTSIGEQYF. This chain joins TRBV7-9 and TRBJ2-7; 8 bases match TRBD2. The CDR3 consists of 15 residues. From germline, CDR1 is SEHNR and CDR2 FQNEAQ (reference sequence). V dropped 7 bases and J dropped 6; count of bases not matched to a gene: 14.